This T cell receptor beta chain was captured in a study of CD8 T cells in Susac syndrome. This clonotype was detected only once. RNA was extracted with the RNeasy kit, and a quantity of roughly 0.5 to 1 ug was reverse transcribed using random hexamers. TCRdb re-called the immunoSEQ multiplex PCR reads with MiXCR, one entry per CDR3 protein. The repertoire includes under 80,000 distinct CDR3 sequences, just under 95% of them detected once, and roughly 0.4% sits in the top ten. There are 15 residues in the CDR3. In germline, CDR1 is MNHEY, CDR2 SMNVEV (reference sequence). V dropped 5 bases and J dropped 0 bases, with 10 bases sitting between them.

Sequences were obtained from CD8+ T cells from PBMCs. The receptor was isolated from a human donor with multiple sclerosis. This chain links TRBV27 with TRBJ2-2; D remains unclear. DNA for the CDR3: TGTGCCAGCAGTAGCCCCGGTCCGAACACCGGGGAGCTGTTTTTT. The encoded protein is CASSSPGPNTGELFF.